The clone carrying this TCR beta chain occurred many times. Its specificity is unknown. The sample belongs to a study of breast tumors, draining lymph nodes, adjacent tissues. Breast cancer patients provided tissue from their axillary draining lymph nodes. V gave up 10 bases and J gave up 8 bases; unmatched junction bases: 8. This CDR3 has 12 amino acids. Germline V CDR1 and CDR2: SNHLY, FYNNEI. TCRdb recomputed calls from the multiplex PCR reads with MiXCR, one row per CDR3 protein. The table records 270,000 or so distinct CDR3 sequences, 30% to 35% of them present only once. Findings and limits, study-wide: Tumor and nontumor repertoires were significantly more similar in luminal-like than in basal-like breast cancer. Tumors had less TCR diversity than lymph nodes, more than nontumor tissue.

This TCR derives from a female donor with breast cancer. Some clones in this sample may be carry-over from other donors' samples. Sequencing was carried out using axillary lymph node tissue. The chain combines TRBV2 with TRBJ1-2; 9 bases line up with TRBD1. DNA of the CDR3: TGTGCCACCAGGGACAGGGTTTACGGCTACACCTTC. It yields the protein CATRDRVYGYTF.